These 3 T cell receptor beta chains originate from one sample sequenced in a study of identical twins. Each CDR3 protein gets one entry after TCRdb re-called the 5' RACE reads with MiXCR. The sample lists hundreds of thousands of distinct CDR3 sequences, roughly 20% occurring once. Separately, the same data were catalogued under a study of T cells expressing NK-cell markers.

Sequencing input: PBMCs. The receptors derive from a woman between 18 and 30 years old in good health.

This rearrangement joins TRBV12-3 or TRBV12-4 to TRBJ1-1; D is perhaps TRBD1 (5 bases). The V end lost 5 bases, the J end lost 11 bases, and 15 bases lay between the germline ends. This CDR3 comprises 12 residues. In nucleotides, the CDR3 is TGTGCCAGCAGTCCCGGGCGGACATTGGCTTTCTTT. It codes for CASSPGRTLAFF.

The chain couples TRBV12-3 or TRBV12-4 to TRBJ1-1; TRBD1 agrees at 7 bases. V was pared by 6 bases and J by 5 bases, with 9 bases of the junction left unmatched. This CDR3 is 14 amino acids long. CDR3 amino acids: CASSPTGEKTEAFF. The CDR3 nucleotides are TGTGCCAGCAGCCCTACAGGGGAGAAGACTGAAGCTTTCTTT.

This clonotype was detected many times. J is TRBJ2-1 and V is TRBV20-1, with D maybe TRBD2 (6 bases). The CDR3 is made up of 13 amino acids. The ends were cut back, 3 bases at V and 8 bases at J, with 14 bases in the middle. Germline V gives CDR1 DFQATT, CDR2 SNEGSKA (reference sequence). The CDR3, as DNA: TGCAGTGCTAGGTCGCGGGATACCCATGAGCAGTTCTTC. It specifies CSARSRDTHEQFF.